This T cell receptor beta chain was sequenced in a study of TIL therapy for anti-PD-1-resistant metastatic lung cancer. Overall study context: Tumor harvest preceded PD-1/PD-L1 blockade, followed by nivolumab treatment. Several tumors were EGFR-mutant and two were ALK-rearranged. By whole-exome sequencing, median non-synonymous tumor mutation burden was around 1.4 mutations per megabase.

As to this clone: Its specificity is unknown. The sample carries other DNA sequences with the same CDR3.

Time point denoted: pre-treatment sample, taken before nivolumab and TIL therapy. This CDR3 region has 16 residues. The V gene's germline CDR1 is SGHAT and CDR2 FQNNGV. The germline V and J ends were trimmed by 4 bases and 4 bases, with 17 bases remaining between them. General study findings and limits: Patients were highly selected, enriched for treatment-naive, never-smoker and oncogene-addicted cases.

This was the immunoSEQ v3 assay. The method was immunoSEQ multiplex PCR; TCRdb's version includes in-frame clones alone and lacks a portion of them. The data contain approximately 12,000 clones, 80% of them singletons. The sequence was collected from a person between 25 and 80 years old with non-small cell lung cancer. The chain employs TRBV11-2 and TRBJ1-3; D is unresolved. The sequences come from blood, collected at baseline. The CDR3 reads CASSSQRAGSGNTIYF. CDR3 sequence (DNA): TGTGCCAGCAGCTCCCAACGGGCGGGGTCAGGAAACACCATATATTTT.